Each of the 22 T cell receptor beta chains below was sequenced from the same sample in a study of cytomegalovirus exposure and HLA in healthy donors. Assay used: immunoSEQ multiplex PCR; TCRdb lists only in-frame clones, some missing. Of over 45,000 clones listed, approximately 95% were seen once; the top ten hold under 6.5%. The sequenced material came from PBMCs. Receptors originate from a woman aged 18-29 years in good health and CMV-seronegative.

This rearrangement joins TRBV4-3 to TRBJ2-5, with D possibly being TRBD1 (5 bases). Germline CDR1 LGHNA, CDR2 YSLEER. V was clipped by 5 bases and J by 9 bases, with 22 bases between them. The CDR3 is 15 residues long. CDR3 coding DNA: TGCGCCAGCAGCAAAAACCCCACAGGAGCTGTTTCCCAGTACTTC. Amino acid sequence: CASSKNPTGAVSQYF.

This chain links TRBV15 with TRBJ2-1, with D unresolved. Germline V gene sequence: CDR1 LNHNV, CDR2 YYDKDF (reference sequence). The V end lost 0 bases, the J end lost 5 bases, and 8 bases lay between the germline ends. The CDR3 is made up of 14 amino acids. CDR3 nucleotides: TGTGCCACCAGCAGAGATTTGGCAGACAATGAGCAGTTCTTC. Encoded protein: CATSRDLADNEQFF.

This clone was observed a single time. The V gene is TRBV6-4, the J gene TRBJ2-2, with D tentatively TRBD1 (5 bases). V was shortened by 6 bases and J by 6 bases, with 14 bases between the two germline ends. Germline CDR1 and CDR2: MRHNA and SNTAGT. This CDR3 spans 14 amino acids. The CDR3 nucleotides read TGTGCCAGCAGGCCGCTCCCAGGGCCCGGGGAGCTGTTTTTT. Protein product: CASRPLPGPGELFF.

The chain employs TRBV9 and TRBJ2-6; 10 nucleotides align to TRBD1. V gave up 2 bases and J gave up 3 bases; unmatched junction bases: 5. This CDR3 has 17 amino acids. Germline values: CDR1 SGDLS, CDR2 YYNGEE. The CDR3 here is CASSVTGGVFGANVLTF. CDR3 nucleotide sequence: TGTGCCAGCAGCGTGACAGGGGGCGTATTTGGGGCCAACGTCCTGACTTTC. The full variable domain, its missing parts supplied by reference TRBV9 and TRBJ2-6, is DSGVTQTPKHLITATGQRVTLRCSPRSGDLSVYWYQQSLDQGLQFLIQYYNGEERAKGNILERFSAQQFPDLHSELNLSSLELGDSALYFCASSVTGGVFGANVLTFGAGSRLTVL.

The chain is built from TRBV5-6 and TRBJ2-7; D is perhaps TRBD1 (7 bases). The germline V gene has CDR1 SGHDT and CDR2 YYEEEE. Trimming left V 3 bases short and J 0 bases short, with 16 bases between. The CDR3 covers 16 residues. The CDR3 DNA follows: TGTGCCAGCAGCTCCCTACAGGGGACTTTCTCCTACGAGCAGTACTTC. It specifies CASSSLQGTFSYEQYF. Complete variable domain (other parts from reference TRBV5-6 and TRBJ2-7): DAGVTQSPTHLIKTRGQQVTLRCSPKSGHDTVSWYQQALGQGPQFIFQYYEEEERQRGNFPDRFSGHQFPNYSSELNVNALLLGDSALYLCASSSLQGTFSYEQYFGPGTRLTVT.

This rearrangement joins TRBV6-5 to TRBJ1-6; tentatively, D is TRBD1 (5 bases). CDR3 size: 14 residues. Trimming removed 2 bases at V and 7 bases at J, with 9 bases between. Per the germline V gene, CDR1 is MNHEY and CDR2 is SVGAGI. CDR3 nucleotides: TGTGCCAGCAGTTACAGGGGCATAAATTCACCCCTCCACTTT. Protein: CASSYRGINSPLHF.

The CDR3 DNA is TGTGCCAGCAGCCCACAGGGCTCGCAGCCCCAGCATTTT. Residues: CASSPQGSQPQHF. This chain links TRBV7-2 with TRBJ1-5, with a tentative D call TRBD1 (6 bases). Per the germline V gene, CDR1 is SGHTA and CDR2 is FQGNSA. V gave up 5 bases and J gave up 7 bases, with 12 bases separating them. There are 13 residues in the CDR3.

CDR3 DNA: TGTGCCAGCAGTGAGACTAGCGGGGTCTACAATGAGCAGTTCTTC. Its translation is CASSETSGVYNEQFF. V and J are TRBV2 and TRBJ2-1, with 11 bases identical to TRBD2. Germline lookup yields CDR1 SNHLY and CDR2 FYNNEI. V shed 3 bases and J 3 bases; nucleotides not matched to a gene: 1. This CDR3 contains 15 residues.

The chain employs TRBV6-4 and TRBJ2-1, with 12 bases fitting TRBD2. V lost 4 bases and J lost 6; bases outside the gene matches: 4. CDR3 length equals 15 residues. Germline CDR1 is MRHNA and CDR2 is SNTAGT. The CDR3 coding sequence is TGTGCCAGCAGTGCTCTAGCGGGGGGGTCCAATGAGCAGTTCTTC. Encoded protein: CASSALAGGSNEQFF.

The rearrangement uses TRBV7-2 and TRBJ1-2; 8 bases fit TRBD1. Losses at the gene ends were 5 bases for V and 7 bases for J; bases not matched to a gene: 6. The germline V gene encodes CDR1 SGHTA and CDR2 FQGNSA. The CDR3 spans 13 residues. The CDR3 sequence is CASSPDRGFGYTF. CDR3 in DNA: TGTGCCAGCAGCCCAGACAGGGGTTTTGGCTACACCTTC.

CDR3 bases: TGTGCCAGCAGGCGATCGGGGGGTGGGGAGACCCAGTACTTC. Its translation: CASRRSGGGETQYF. The genes are TRBV6-5 and TRBJ2-5, with 7 bases identical to TRBD2. The CDR3 has 14 amino acids. V shed 6 bases, J shed 5 bases, and the junction held 9 bases outside the gene matches. Per germline, CDR1 MNHEY and CDR2 SVGAGI.

The chain links TRBV15 to TRBJ2-7; 7 bases fit TRBD1. Unmatched junction bases numbered 5, after V lost 1 base and J lost 5 bases. The CDR3 loop spans 14 amino acids. Germline CDR1 is LNHNV and CDR2 is YYDKDF (reference sequence). DNA for the CDR3: TGTGCCACCAGCAGAGGAGAACAGGGGAACGAGCAGTACGTC. Translated: CATSRGEQGNEQYV.

The rearrangement links TRBV27 to TRBJ2-3; D may be TRBD2 (6 bases). Germline CDR1 and CDR2: MNHEY and SMNVEV (reference sequence). The germline V and J ends were trimmed by 3 bases and 1 base, with 8 bases remaining between them. This CDR3 is built from 14 residues. CDR3 in amino acids: CASSLGGGTDTQYF. CDR3 nucleotides: TGTGCCAGCAGTTTGGGCGGGGGCACAGATACGCAGTATTTT.

The chain employs TRBV21-1 and TRBJ1-2. TRBV21-1 is designated a pseudogene. The CDR3 is 15 amino acids. CDR3 loop: CASSAKLRPRYGYTF. For the CDR3, the DNA is TGTGCCAGCAGCGCCAAACTAAGACCTCGCTATGGCTACACCTTC.

The chain links TRBV7-9 to TRBJ1-1; D is unclear. V was cut by 1 base and J by 1 base, with 10 bases left in between. Germline CDR1 is SEHNR and CDR2 is FQNEAQ (reference sequence). There are 15 residues in the CDR3. The CDR3 bases are TGTGCCAGCAGCTTAGAGGAGGCTTGGAACACTGAAGCTTTCTTT. Translating gives CASSLEEAWNTEAFF.

This clone came up once. The chain is built from TRBV19 and TRBJ2-3; D call uncertain. The CDR3 runs 15 residues. Trimming stripped 3 bases from V and 6 bases from J, with 16 bases between. Germline CDR1 LNHDA, CDR2 SQIVND (reference sequence). The CDR3, as DNA: TGTGCCAGTAGTATTGCGTTCGCTAGAACGGATACGCAGTATTTT. Translation: CASSIAFARTDTQYF.

Details on this clone: Mismatch with germline at one junction end may stem from a read error. This chain links TRBV18 with TRBJ2-6; tentative D call: TRBD1 (6 bases). Germline CDR1 and CDR2: KGHSH and LQKENI. The CDR3 runs to 12 residues. Here the CDR3 reads CASHLGGNVLTF. Here the CDR3 DNA reads TGTGCCAGCCACTTAGGGGGCAACGTCCTGACTTTC.

The V gene is TRBV5-1, the J gene TRBJ1-2, with TRBD1 identical over 7 bases. The CDR3 spans 13 residues. Germline loops: CDR1 SGHRS, CDR2 YFSETQ. Germline trimming cut 0 bases from V and 4 bases from J; bases unmatched to any gene: 0. The CDR3 protein is CASSLGDSYGYTF. CDR3 bases: TGCGCCAGCAGCTTGGGGGACAGCTATGGCTACACCTTC.

This clone was seen only once. The J gene is TRBJ2-7, the V gene TRBV4-2; 11 nucleotides align to TRBD2. CDR1 and CDR2 from the germline V gene are LGHNA and YNFKEQ. There are 18 residues in the CDR3. Germline trimming cut 0 bases from V and 0 bases from J; bases unmatched to any gene: 7. The CDR3 DNA reads as TGTGCCAGCAGCCAAGATTGGGTGGGACTAGCGGCCTCCTACGAGCAGTACTTC. Its translation: CASSQDWVGLAASYEQYF.

The chain is built from TRBV29-1 and TRBJ1-2; 9 nucleotides align to TRBD1. Per the germline V gene, CDR1 is SQVTM and CDR2 is ANQGSEA. The CDR3 is made up of 13 amino acids. J gave up 5 bases and V 7 bases, and 8 bases lay outside the gene matches. The chain's CDR3 is CSAVGGQGYGYTF. The CDR3 coding sequence is TGCAGCGCCGTTGGGGGACAGGGATATGGCTACACCTTC.

This chain connects TRBV28 to TRBJ2-3, with 9 bases identical to TRBD1. The V gene end was trimmed by 5 bases and the J gene end by 7 bases; junction bases not matched to a gene: 13. In germline, CDR1 is MDHEN, CDR2 SYDVKM. The CDR3 is 16 residues long. CDR3 residues: CASSLNRDRDPYTQYF. The CDR3 DNA sequence: TGTGCCAGCAGTCTTAATCGGGACAGGGATCCATATACGCAGTATTTT.

The chain is built from TRBV6-5 and TRBJ2-5; 8 nucleotides agree with TRBD2. The CDR3 is 15 residues long. Germline CDR1 reads MNHEY; CDR2 reads SVGAGI. The V gene end was trimmed by 5 bases and the J gene end by 2 bases; junction bases not matched to a gene: 7. In nucleotides, the CDR3 is TGTGCCAGCAGTCTGCGGGGGGCGCCTCAAGAGACCCAGTACTTC. As protein: CASSLRGAPQETQYF.